The entry below describes one T cell receptor (beta chain). Its antigen is not identified. Additional autoimmune diseases, uncontrolled infections, pregnancy or lactation disqualified patients. A volume of approximately 9.2 ml of fresh peripheral blood supplied the PBMCs. Germline assignment: CDR1 SGDLS and CDR2 YYNGEE. CDR3 length: 14 residues. The junction had 7 bases not matched to a gene; V was cut back by 3 bases and J by 7 bases. For repertoire sequencing, the TCR beta CDR3 regions were amplified from RNA transcripts. After a first-round RT-PCR with HTBI primers, a second-round multiplex PCR was run. Each CDR3 protein gets one entry after TCRdb re-called the multiplex PCR reads with MiXCR. Seen here are 400,000 or so distinct CDR3 sequences, over 15% observed once, and the top ten hold roughly 7%. This specimen comes from a study of Graves' ophthalmopathy and Graves' hyperthyroidism. Whole-study results and caveats: Blood was where most expanded thyroid clonotypes above 0.001 frequency also turned up. Ophthalmopathy progression cases were predicted by the model with about 70% sensitivity and almost 75% specificity.

Sequencing was done on a sample of peripheral blood. The chain carries TRBV9 and TRBJ2-7; 10 bases are shared with TRBD1. This TCR was recovered from a woman younger than 30 with stable Graves' hyperthyroidism. For the CDR3, the DNA is TGTGCCAGCAGCGCCCGGGACAGGGGACAGGAGCAGTACTTC. This gives the protein CASSARDRGQEQYF.